The T cell receptor (beta chain) under discussion was sequenced for a study of T cells after yellow fever vaccination. Study observations and caveats: A limited proportion of clonotypes was detected within both the CD4 and CD8 compartments. Weaker, the secondary response had a peak occurring faster, on day 5 versus 15. Subsequent to the booster, the majority of primary-vaccination clones reappeared (approximately 95% CD4, approximately 90% CD8).

V lost 4 bases and J lost 9, with 16 bases in between. Germline loops: CDR1 SGHKS, CDR2 YYEKEE (reference sequence). The CDR3 is 13 residues long. About this clonotype itself: As yet, its antigen is unknown.

The 5'RACE template-switching step produced TCR cDNA and added a universal primer site and UMIs. TCRdb reprocessed the 5' RACE reads with MiXCR, giving one entry per CDR3 protein. Of 500,000 to 650,000 distinct CDR3 sequences in the sample, roughly a sixth are singletons; the top ten hold roughly 17%. The rearrangement links TRBV5-5 to TRBJ1-1; D remains unclear. The sequencing used PBMCs, collected 5 to 6 days after the first yellow fever vaccination. The receptor was derived from a man in his late teens or twenties who received the YFV17D yellow fever vaccine. The CDR3 coding sequence is TGTGCCAGCAGCCCCGTGACCGTGGGCCAAGCTTTCTTT. Its protein is CASSPVTVGQAFF.